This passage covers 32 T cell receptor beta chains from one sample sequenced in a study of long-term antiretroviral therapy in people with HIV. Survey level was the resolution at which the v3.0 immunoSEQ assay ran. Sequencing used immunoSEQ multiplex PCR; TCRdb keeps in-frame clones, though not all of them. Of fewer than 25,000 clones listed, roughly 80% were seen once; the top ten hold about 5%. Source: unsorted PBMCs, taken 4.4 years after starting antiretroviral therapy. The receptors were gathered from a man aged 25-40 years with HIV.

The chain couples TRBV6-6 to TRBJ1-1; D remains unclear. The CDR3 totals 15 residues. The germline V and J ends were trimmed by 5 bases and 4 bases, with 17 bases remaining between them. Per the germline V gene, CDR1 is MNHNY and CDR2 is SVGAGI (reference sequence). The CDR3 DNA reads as TGTGCCAGCAGTCCCATCGGGGAGGGCGGCACTGAAGCTTTCTTT. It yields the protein CASSPIGEGGTEAFF.

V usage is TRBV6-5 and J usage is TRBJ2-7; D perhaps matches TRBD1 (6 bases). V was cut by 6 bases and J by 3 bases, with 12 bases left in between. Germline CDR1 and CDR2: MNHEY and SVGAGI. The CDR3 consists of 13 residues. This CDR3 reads CASSPDSFYEQYF. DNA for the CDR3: TGTGCCAGCAGCCCGGACAGCTTCTACGAGCAGTACTTC.

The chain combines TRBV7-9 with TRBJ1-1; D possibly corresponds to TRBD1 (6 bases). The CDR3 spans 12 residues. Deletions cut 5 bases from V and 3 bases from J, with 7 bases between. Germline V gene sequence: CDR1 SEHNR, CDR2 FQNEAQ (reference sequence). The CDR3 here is CASSPGDTEAFF. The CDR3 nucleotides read TGTGCCAGCAGCCCAGGGGACACTGAAGCTTTCTTT.

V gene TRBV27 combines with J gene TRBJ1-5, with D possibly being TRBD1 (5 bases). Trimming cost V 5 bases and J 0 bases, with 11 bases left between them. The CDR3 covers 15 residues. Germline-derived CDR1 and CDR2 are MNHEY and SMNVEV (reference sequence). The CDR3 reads CASSDSGYSNQPQHF. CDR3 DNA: TGTGCCAGCAGTGACTCAGGGTATAGCAATCAGCCCCAGCATTTT.

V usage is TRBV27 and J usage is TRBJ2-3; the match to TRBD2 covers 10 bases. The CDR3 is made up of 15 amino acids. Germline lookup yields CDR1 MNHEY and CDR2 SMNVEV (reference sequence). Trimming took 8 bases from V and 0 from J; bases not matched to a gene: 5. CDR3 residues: CASSGLASSTDTQYF. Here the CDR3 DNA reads TGTGCCAGCTCGGGACTAGCGTCTAGCACAGATACGCAGTATTTT.

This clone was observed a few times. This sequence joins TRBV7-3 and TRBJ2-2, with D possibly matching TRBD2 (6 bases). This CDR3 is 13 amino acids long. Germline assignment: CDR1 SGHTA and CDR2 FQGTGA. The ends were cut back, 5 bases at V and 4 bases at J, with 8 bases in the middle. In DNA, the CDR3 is TGTGCCAGCAGCCAGGGAGGCACCGGGGAGCTGTTTTTT. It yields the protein CASSQGGTGELFF.

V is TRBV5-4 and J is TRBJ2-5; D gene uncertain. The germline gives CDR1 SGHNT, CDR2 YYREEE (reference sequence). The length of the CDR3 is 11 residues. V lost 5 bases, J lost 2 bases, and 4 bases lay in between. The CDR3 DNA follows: TGTGCCAGCAGTCTTCAAGAGACCCAGTACTTC. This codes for CASSLQETQYF.

The CDR3 bases are TGTGCCAGCAGCGCAGCGGGGGGGAGTGAGACCCAGTACTTC. Amino acid sequence: CASSAAGGSETQYF. This rearrangement joins TRBV5-4 to TRBJ2-5, with 10 bases that match TRBD2. The CDR3 has 14 residues. Per germline, CDR1 SGHNT and CDR2 YYREEE (reference sequence). V lost 4 bases to trimming and J lost 5 bases; unmatched junction nucleotides: 5.

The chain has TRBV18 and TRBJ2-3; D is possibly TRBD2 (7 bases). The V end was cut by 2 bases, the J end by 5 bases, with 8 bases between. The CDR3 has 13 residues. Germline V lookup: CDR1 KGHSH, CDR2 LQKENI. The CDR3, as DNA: TGTGCCAGCTCACCAAGGGGGGGAGATACGCAGTATTTT. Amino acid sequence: CASSPRGGDTQYF. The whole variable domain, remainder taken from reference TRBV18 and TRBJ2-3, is NAGVMQNPRHLVRRRGQEARLRCSPMKGHSHVYWYRQLPEEGLKFMVYLQKENIIDESGMPKERFSAEFPKEGPSILRIQQVVRGDSAAYFCASSPRGGDTQYFGPGTRLTVL.

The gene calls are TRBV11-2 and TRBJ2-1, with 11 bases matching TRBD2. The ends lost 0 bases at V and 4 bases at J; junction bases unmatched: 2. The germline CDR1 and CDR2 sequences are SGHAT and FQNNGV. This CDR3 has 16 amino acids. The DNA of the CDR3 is TGTGCCAGCAGCTTAGATCCTAGCGGGGGGTACAATGAGCAGTTCTTC. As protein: CASSLDPSGGYNEQFF.

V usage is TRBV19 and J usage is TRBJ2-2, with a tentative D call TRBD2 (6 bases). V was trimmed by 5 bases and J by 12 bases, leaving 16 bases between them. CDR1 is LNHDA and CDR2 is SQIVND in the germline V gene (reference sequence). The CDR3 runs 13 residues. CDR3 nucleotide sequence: TGTGCCAGTAGTTTCCGGGACTCCTGGCAGCTGTTTTTT. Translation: CASSFRDSWQLFF.

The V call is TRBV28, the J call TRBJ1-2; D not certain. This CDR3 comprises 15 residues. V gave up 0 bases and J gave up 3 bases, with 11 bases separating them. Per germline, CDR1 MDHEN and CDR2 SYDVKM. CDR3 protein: CASSLWEGRDYGYTF. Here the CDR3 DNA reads TGTGCCAGCAGTTTATGGGAAGGACGCGACTATGGCTACACCTTC.

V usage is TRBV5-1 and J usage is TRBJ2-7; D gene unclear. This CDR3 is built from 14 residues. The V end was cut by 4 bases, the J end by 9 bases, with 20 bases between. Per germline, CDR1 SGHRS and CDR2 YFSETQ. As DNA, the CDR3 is TGCGCCAGCAGCCACCCAGTCAAGGGCACGGGGCAGTACTTC. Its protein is CASSHPVKGTGQYF.

The CDR3 DNA reads as TGCGCCAGCAGCCGATTGGGACAGGGACGCCCTAACTATGGCTACACCTTC. Its protein product is CASSRLGQGRPNYGYTF. This chain uses TRBV4-3 with TRBJ1-2, with 9 bases lining up with TRBD1. Trimming cost V 4 bases and J 0 bases; bases outside gene matches: 9. The germline V gene encodes CDR1 LGHNA and CDR2 YSLEER. This CDR3 is built from 17 residues.

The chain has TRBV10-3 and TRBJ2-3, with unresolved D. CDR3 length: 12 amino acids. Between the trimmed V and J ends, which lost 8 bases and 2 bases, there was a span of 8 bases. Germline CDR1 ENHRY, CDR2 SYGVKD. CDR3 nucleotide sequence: TGTGCCATCGGTTCCACCACAGATACGCAGTATTTT. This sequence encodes CAIGSTTDTQYF.

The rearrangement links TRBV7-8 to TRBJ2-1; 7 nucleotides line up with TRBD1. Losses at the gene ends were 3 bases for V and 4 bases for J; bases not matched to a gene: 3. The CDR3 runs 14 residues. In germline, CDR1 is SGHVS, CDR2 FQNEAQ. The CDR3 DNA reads TGTGCCAGCAGCTTGCGGACAGGATACAATGAGCAGTTCTTC. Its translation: CASSLRTGYNEQFF.

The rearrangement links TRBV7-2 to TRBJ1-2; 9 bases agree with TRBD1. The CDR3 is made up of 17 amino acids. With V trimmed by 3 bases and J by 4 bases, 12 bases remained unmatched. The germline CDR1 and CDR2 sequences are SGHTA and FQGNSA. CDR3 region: CASSLPPGQGSAYGYTF. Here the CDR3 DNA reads TGTGCCAGCAGCTTGCCTCCGGGACAGGGTTCGGCCTATGGCTACACCTTC.

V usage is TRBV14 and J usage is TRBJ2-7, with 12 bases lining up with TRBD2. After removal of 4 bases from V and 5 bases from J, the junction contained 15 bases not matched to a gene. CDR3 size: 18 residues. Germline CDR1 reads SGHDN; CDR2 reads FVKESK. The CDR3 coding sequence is TGTGCCAGCAGCCCCTCCGGACTAGCGGGACCTAAGCGCCACGAGCAGTACTTC. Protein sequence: CASSPSGLAGPKRHEQYF.

CDR3 sequence (DNA): TGTGCCAGCAGTAAGGGACAGGGGAACTATGGCTACACCTTC. Its protein is CASSKGQGNYGYTF. This rearrangement joins TRBV28 to TRBJ1-2, with 10 bases fitting TRBD1. V was clipped by 5 bases and J by 2 bases; unmatched bases: 2. CDR3 size: 14 residues. Germline V gene data show CDR1 as MDHEN and CDR2 as SYDVKM.

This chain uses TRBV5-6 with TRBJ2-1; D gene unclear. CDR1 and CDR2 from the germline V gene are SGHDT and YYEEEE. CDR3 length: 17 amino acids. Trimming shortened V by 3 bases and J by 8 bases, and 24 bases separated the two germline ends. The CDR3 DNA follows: TGTGCCAGCAGCTCTACCGGTCAAGTGGGTCTGGTCGATGAGCAGTTCTTC. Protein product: CASSSTGQVGLVDEQFF.

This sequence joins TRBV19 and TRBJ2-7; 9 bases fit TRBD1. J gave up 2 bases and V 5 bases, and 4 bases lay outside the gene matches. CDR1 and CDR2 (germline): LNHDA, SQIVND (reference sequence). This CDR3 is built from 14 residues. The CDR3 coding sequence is TGTGCCAGTAGTTCGACAGGGGGTACCTACGAGCAGTACTTC. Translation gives CASSSTGGTYEQYF.

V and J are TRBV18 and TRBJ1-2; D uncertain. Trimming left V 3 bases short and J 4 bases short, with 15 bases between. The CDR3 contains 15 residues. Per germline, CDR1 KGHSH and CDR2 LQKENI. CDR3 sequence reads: CASSPSKQLLYGYTF. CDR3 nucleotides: TGTGCCAGCTCACCCTCGAAGCAGTTACTCTATGGCTACACCTTC.

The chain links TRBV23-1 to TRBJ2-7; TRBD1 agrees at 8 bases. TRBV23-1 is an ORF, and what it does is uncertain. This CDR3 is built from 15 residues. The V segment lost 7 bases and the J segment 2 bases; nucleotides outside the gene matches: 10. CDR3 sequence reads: CASTDRAKEAYEQYF. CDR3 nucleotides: TGCGCCAGCACGGACAGGGCGAAGGAGGCCTACGAGCAGTACTTC.

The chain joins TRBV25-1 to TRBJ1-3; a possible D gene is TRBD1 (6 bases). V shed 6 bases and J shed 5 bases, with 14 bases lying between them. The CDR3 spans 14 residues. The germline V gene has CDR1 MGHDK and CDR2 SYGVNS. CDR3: CASSQSGARNTIYF. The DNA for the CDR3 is TGTGCCAGCAGCCAATCAGGGGCCCGAAACACCATATATTTT.

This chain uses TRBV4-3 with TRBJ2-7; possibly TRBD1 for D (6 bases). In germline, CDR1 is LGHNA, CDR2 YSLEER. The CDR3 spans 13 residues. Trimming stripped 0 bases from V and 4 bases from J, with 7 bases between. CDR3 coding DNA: TGCGCCAGCAGCCAAGATAGGGGGTACGAGCAGTACTTC. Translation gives CASSQDRGYEQYF.

In nucleotides, the CDR3 is TGCAGCGTAGCGGACGGGGAGCTGTTTTTT. It codes for CSVADGELFF. V is TRBV29-1 and J is TRBJ2-2; D may be TRBD2 (5 bases). This CDR3 spans 10 amino acids. V gave up 6 bases and J gave up 7 bases, with 6 bases separating them. Looked up from germline, CDR1 is SQVTM and CDR2 is ANQGSEA.

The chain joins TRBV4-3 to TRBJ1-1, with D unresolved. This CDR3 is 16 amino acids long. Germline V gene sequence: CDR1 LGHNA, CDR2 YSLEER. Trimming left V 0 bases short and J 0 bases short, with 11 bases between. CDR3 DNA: TGCGCCAGCAGCCAAGATATTGCAGGTATGAACACTGAAGCTTTCTTT. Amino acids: CASSQDIAGMNTEAFF.

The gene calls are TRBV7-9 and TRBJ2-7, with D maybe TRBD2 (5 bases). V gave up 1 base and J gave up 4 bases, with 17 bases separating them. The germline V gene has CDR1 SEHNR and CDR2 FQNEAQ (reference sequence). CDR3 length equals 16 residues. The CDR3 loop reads CASSLGETDLYYEQYF. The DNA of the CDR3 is TGTGCCAGCAGCTTAGGGGAGACTGATTTGTATTACGAGCAGTACTTC.

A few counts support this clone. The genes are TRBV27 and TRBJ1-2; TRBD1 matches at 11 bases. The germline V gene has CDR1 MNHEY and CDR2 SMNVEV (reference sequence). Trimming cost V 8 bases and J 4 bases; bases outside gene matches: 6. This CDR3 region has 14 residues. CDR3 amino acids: CASRGQGAGYGYTF. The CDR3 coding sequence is TGTGCCAGCCGTGGACAGGGGGCGGGCTATGGCTACACCTTC.

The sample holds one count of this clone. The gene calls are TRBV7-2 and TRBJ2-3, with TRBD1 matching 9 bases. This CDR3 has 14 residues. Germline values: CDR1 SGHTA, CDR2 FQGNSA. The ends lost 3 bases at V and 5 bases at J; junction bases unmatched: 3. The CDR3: CASSFATGGDTQYF. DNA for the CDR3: TGTGCCAGCAGCTTCGCGACAGGGGGAGATACGCAGTATTTT.

The CDR3 nucleotides are TGTGCCAGCCCCCGGCGCAGGACCTACGAGCAGTACTTC. Translated: CASPRRRTYEQYF. The rearrangement joins TRBV25-1 to TRBJ2-7; unclear D gene. Germline loops: CDR1 MGHDK, CDR2 SYGVNS. Trimming took off 8 bases at V and 2 bases at J, with 13 bases between the two ends. The CDR3 contains 13 residues.

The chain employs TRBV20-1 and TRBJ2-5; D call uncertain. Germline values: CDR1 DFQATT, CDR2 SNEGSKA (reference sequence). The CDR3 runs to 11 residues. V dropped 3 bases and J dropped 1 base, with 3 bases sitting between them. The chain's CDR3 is CSASGQETQYF. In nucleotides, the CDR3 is TGCAGTGCTAGCGGCCAAGAGACCCAGTACTTC.